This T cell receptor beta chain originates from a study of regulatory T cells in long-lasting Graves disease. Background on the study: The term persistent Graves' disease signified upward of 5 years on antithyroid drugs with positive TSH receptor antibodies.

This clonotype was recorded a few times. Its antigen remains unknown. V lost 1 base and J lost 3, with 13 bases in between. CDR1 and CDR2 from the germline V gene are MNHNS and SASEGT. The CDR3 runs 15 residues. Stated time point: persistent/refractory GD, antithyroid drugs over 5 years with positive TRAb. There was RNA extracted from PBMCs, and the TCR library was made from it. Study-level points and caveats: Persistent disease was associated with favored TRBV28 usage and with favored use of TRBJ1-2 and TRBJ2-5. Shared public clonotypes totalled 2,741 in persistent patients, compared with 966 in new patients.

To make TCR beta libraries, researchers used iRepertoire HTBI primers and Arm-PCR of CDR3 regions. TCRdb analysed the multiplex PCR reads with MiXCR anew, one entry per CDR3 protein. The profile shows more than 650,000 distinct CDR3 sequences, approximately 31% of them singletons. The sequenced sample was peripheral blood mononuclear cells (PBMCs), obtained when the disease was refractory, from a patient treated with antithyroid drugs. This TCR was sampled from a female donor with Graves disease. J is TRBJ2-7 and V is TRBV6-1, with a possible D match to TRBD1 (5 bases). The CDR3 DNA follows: TGTGCCAGCAGTGAAGAATGGACAAGTAGCTACGAGCAGTACTTC. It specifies CASSEEWTSSYEQYF.